The 14 T cell receptor beta chains below come from one sample, sequenced in a study of beta chain features in type 1 diabetes. Investigators reverse transcribed all isolated RNA, so they sequenced expressed TCRB transcripts. The repertoire was sequenced with immunoSEQ multiplex PCR; TCRdb's copy has only in-frame clones and lacks some. The data contain roughly 250,000 clones, about 9.3% of them singletons. Input material: naive CD4+ T cells from blood. These receptor sequences come from a woman in her late teens or twenties in good health.

This clone has more than one count but fewer than ten. The genes are TRBV6-5 and TRBJ2-3, with D maybe TRBD2 (6 bases). The CDR3 loop spans 14 amino acids. V was trimmed by 7 bases and J by 2 bases, leaving 13 bases between them. Germline V gene sequence: CDR1 MNHEY, CDR2 SVGAGI. The CDR3, as DNA: TGTGCCAGCAAGCAGCGGGTGGTCACAGATACGCAGTATTTT. Protein: CASKQRVVTDTQYF.

This clone was observed a handful of times. This chain uses TRBV6-6 with TRBJ1-2; weak D call: TRBD1 (5 bases). V was clipped by 4 bases and J by 7 bases, with 19 bases between them. This CDR3 has 15 amino acids. Germline CDR1 and CDR2: MNHNY and SVGAGI (reference sequence). DNA for the CDR3: TGTGCCAGCAGTTCCCTCCCGGGGGTATCCGGTGGCTACACCTTC. Translating it yields CASSSLPGVSGGYTF.

This clone was seen more than once but under ten times. The V gene is TRBV19, the J gene TRBJ1-6, with 7 nucleotides matching TRBD1. J was trimmed by 5 bases and V by 8 bases; bases with no gene match: 9. CDR3 size: 15 residues. The germline gives CDR1 LNHDA, CDR2 SQIVND (reference sequence). Written as DNA, the CDR3 is TGTGCCAGTCGTCTGGACAGGAGGGATAATTCACCCCTCCACTTT. Its protein is CASRLDRRDNSPLHF.

In its sample, this clone was seen a few times. The chain combines TRBV6-5 with TRBJ1-5, with D unclear. This CDR3 is 14 amino acids long. From germline, CDR1 is MNHEY and CDR2 SVGAGI. V was pared by 4 bases and J by 4 bases, with 11 bases between. CDR3 region: CASSLVQSNQPQHF. The CDR3 bases are TGTGCCAGCAGTTTGGTCCAGTCGAATCAGCCCCAGCATTTT.

This clone appeared a few times. The chain joins TRBV6-5 to TRBJ1-1, with a tentative D call TRBD1 (5 bases). Germline V gene lookup returns CDR1 MNHEY and CDR2 SVGAGI. The CDR3 contains 13 residues. Trimming stripped 5 bases from V and 2 bases from J, with 9 bases between. The CDR3 is CASSHTGNTEAFF. DNA of the CDR3: TGTGCCAGCAGTCACACAGGCAACACTGAAGCTTTCTTT.

This clone turned up a few times. The CDR3: CASSYTGSGNEQFF. The CDR3 DNA is TGTGCCAGCAGCTACACAGGGTCGGGCAATGAGCAGTTCTTC. The V call is TRBV7-3, the J call TRBJ2-1; D is perhaps TRBD1 (6 bases). The V end lost 4 bases, the J end lost 6 bases, and 13 bases lay between the germline ends. Germline V gives CDR1 SGHTA, CDR2 FQGTGA. The CDR3 runs 14 residues.

V and J are TRBV5-1 and TRBJ2-1, with 13 positions matching TRBD2. V shed 4 bases, J shed 10 bases, and the junction held 11 bases outside the gene matches. The CDR3 is made up of 16 amino acids. Germline CDR1 reads SGHRS; CDR2 reads YFSETQ. CDR3 nucleotides: TGCGCCAGCAGCCTTCGAGAACTAGCGGGGGGGGGAGAGCAGTTCTTC. Residues: CASSLRELAGGGEQFF.

The chain has TRBV9 and TRBJ1-4, with 8 bases matching TRBD1. With V trimmed by 2 bases and J by 7 bases, 4 bases remained unmatched. Germline V lookup: CDR1 SGDLS, CDR2 YYNGEE. There are 14 residues in the CDR3. The CDR3 sequence: CASSVGQGAEKLFF. As DNA, the CDR3 is TGTGCCAGCAGCGTGGGGCAGGGGGCTGAAAAACTGTTTTTT. The full variable domain, with the rest looked up from reference TRBV9 and TRBJ1-4, is DSGVTQTPKHLITATGQRVTLRCSPRSGDLSVYWYQQSLDQGLQFLIQYYNGEERAKGNILERFSAQQFPDLHSELNLSSLELGDSALYFCASSVGQGAEKLFFGSGTQLSVL.

The V gene is TRBV7-9, the J gene TRBJ1-5; 7 positions agree with TRBD1. Per the germline V gene, CDR1 is SEHNR and CDR2 is FQNEAQ (reference sequence). Losses at the gene ends were 5 bases for V and 7 bases for J; bases not matched to a gene: 17. The CDR3 is made up of 17 amino acids. The CDR3 reads CASSLVVGTAINQPQHF. The CDR3 DNA is TGTGCCAGCAGCCTTGTGGTGGGGACAGCTATCAACCAGCCCCAGCATTTT. Variable domain in full (rest from reference TRBV7-9 and TRBJ1-5): DTGVSQNPRHKITKRGQNVTFRCDPISEHNRLYWYRQTLGQGPEFLTYFQNEAQLEKSRLLSDRFSAERPKGSFSTLEIQRTEQGDSAMYLCASSLVVGTAINQPQHFGDGTRLSIL.

The CDR3, as DNA: TGTGCCAGCAGTTACCTGACTAGCGGAACCTACAATGAGCAGTTCTTC. Translation: CASSYLTSGTYNEQFF. The V call is TRBV6-5, the J call TRBJ2-1, with 9 bases lining up with TRBD2. This CDR3 is 16 amino acids long. Losses at the gene ends were 2 bases for V and 2 bases for J; bases not matched to a gene: 4. Germline CDR1 and CDR2: MNHEY and SVGAGI.

The V and J genes are TRBV27 and TRBJ2-7; the D gene is possibly TRBD1 (6 bases). CDR3 size: 15 residues. Germline lookup yields CDR1 MNHEY and CDR2 SMNVEV (reference sequence). V lost 4 bases, J lost 2 bases, and 15 bases lay in between. CDR3 sequence: CASSSTPAGAYEQYF. The CDR3 DNA reads as TGTGCCAGCAGTTCGACCCCTGCAGGGGCCTACGAGCAGTACTTC.

This clone was counted a few times. The gene calls are TRBV10-3 and TRBJ1-5, with TRBD1 identical over 9 bases. Germline lookup yields CDR1 ENHRY and CDR2 SYGVKD. This CDR3 has 14 amino acids. J gave up 4 bases and V 2 bases, and 0 bases lay outside the gene matches. The CDR3 reads CAISEDRGNQPQHF. In DNA form, the CDR3 reads TGTGCCATCAGTGAGGACAGGGGGAATCAGCCCCAGCATTTT.

The chain links TRBV30 to TRBJ1-1; no firm D call. Trimming shortened V by 4 bases and J by 0 bases, and 9 bases separated the two germline ends. CDR1 is GTSNPN, CDR2 SVGIG, per germline (reference sequence). The CDR3 consists of 13 residues. The CDR3 sequence is CAWTPVLNTEAFF. The DNA of the CDR3 is TGTGCCTGGACCCCCGTCCTGAACACTGAAGCTTTCTTT.

In its sample, this clone was seen a few times. Within the sample, other DNA sequences also encode this same CDR3. This chain joins TRBV7-9 and TRBJ1-2; D is possibly TRBD1 (6 bases). Germline assignment: CDR1 SEHNR and CDR2 FQNEAQ (reference sequence). V lost 1 base, J lost 4 bases, and 10 bases lay in between. The length of the CDR3 is 14 residues. CDR3 DNA: TGTGCCAGCAGCTTAGTGACAGGCAGCTATGGCTACACCTTC. The encoded protein is CASSLVTGSYGYTF.